A selection of T cell receptor beta chains follows, all from one sample in a study of OX40 agonist ivuxolimab in advanced cancers. Sequencing used immunoSEQ multiplex PCR; TCRdb keeps in-frame clones, though not all of them. Of about 67,000 clones in the sample, about 85% were seen once. The specimen was CD4+ or CD8+ T cells sorted from blood, collected in a trial of the OX40 agonist ivuxolimab. The receptors were sampled from an adult with an advanced solid tumor such as melanoma, head and neck, liver or kidney cancer. The CDR3 runs from the conserved cysteine through the conserved F or W.

v_gene,j_gene,CDR3aa
TRBV18,TRBJ1-1,CASSEQDSGAFF
TRBV28,TRBJ2-5,CASSSMTSGGGQETQYF
TRBV7-3,TRBJ1-2,CASSRRDSGYGYTF
TRBV14,TRBJ2-7,CASSQAGINPYEQYF
TRBV10-1,TRBJ2-1,CTRPVRQFF
TRBV28,TRBJ2-7,CASYPGGQGYEQYF
TRBV9,TRBJ2-1,CASSGGLTGAVNEQFF
TRBV7-3,TRBJ2-3,CASSSDGDYTDTQYF
TRBV4-3,TRBJ2-1,CASSQDSIGSSYNEQFF
TRBV5-1,TRBJ1-4,CASSLASNAPNEKLFF
TRBV5-4,TRBJ2-3,CASSPRAGAITDTQYF
TRBV2,TRBJ1-2,CASNVDGNYGYTF
TRBV2,TRBJ2-1,CASSESSGREDEQFF
TRBV18,TRBJ2-1,CASKDDRVLYNEQFF
TRBV2,TRBJ2-3,CASTQTGLSTDTQYF
TRBV30,TRBJ2-4,CACRGRRGGDIQYF
TRBV2,TRBJ1-5,CASGIRGQPQHF
TRBV19,TRBJ2-1,CASSIDLLAGLLVYNEQFF
TRBV10-3,TRBJ1-1,CAITPSRGGNTEAFF
TRBV27,TRBJ2-2,CASSLTGGTGELFF
TRBV30,TRBJ2-7,CAWIGTYEQYF
TRBV5-1,TRBJ2-7,CASSDIRAGGEQYF
TRBV6-6,TRBJ1-1,CASSDDSGGSTEAFF
TRBV7-6,TRBJ2-5,CASSPNARIQETQYF
TRBV27,TRBJ1-5,CASSFYNQPQHF
TRBV14,TRBJ1-1,CASSRGGLIDGAFF
TRBV10-1,TRBJ2-2,CASSDLVTGELFF
TRBV5-4,TRBJ2-1,CASSPWTSEGNEQFF
TRBV6-1,TRBJ1-1,CASRRQGNTEAFF
TRBV30,TRBJ2-1,CAYHGVGTVIYNEQFF
TRBV28,TRBJ1-4,CASSLYNRKLFF
TRBV5-1,TRBJ1-4,CASSLGQGRGTNEKLFF
TRBV7-9,TRBJ2-1,CASSLVTGADGEQFF
TRBV9,TRBJ1-6,CASSKEGRNSPLHF
TRBV15,TRBJ1-1,CATSRSHRANTEAFF
TRBV6-5,TRBJ2-2,CASNRGTGELFF
TRBV6-4,TRBJ2-1,CASSVSDRGEGEQFF
TRBV28,TRBJ2-7,CASSSIYYEQYF
TRBV9,TRBJ2-4,CASSGRDRTIQYF
TRBV19,TRBJ2-5,CASSIRPPYRGRGDETQYF
TRBV6-6,TRBJ1-1,CASSSPPERTEAFF
TRBV28,TRBJ1-2,CASSSLDGYTF
TRBV7-8,TRBJ1-1,CASSPSQAGFAEAFF
TRBV28,TRBJ2-1,CASSLLIDSYNEQFF
TRBV5-1,TRBJ2-2,CASGRQGADTGELFF
TRBV29-1,TRBJ1-2,CSVSNRGSGGYTF
TRBV6-5,TRBJ2-3,CASSYRAGGATDTQYF